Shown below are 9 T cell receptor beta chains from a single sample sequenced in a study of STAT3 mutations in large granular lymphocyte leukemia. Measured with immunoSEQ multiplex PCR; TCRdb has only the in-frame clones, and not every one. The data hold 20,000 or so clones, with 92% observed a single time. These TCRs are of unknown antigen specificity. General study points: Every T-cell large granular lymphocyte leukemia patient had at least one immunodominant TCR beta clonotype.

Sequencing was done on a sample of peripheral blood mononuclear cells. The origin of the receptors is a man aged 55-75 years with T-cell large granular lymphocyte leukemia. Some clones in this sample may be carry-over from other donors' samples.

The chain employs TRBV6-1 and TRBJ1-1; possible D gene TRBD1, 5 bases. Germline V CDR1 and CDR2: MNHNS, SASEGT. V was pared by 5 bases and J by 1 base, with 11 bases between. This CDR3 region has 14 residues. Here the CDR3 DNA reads TGTGCCAGCAGTCAGATCGGGGGGAACACTGAAGCTTTCTTT. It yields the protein CASSQIGGNTEAFF.

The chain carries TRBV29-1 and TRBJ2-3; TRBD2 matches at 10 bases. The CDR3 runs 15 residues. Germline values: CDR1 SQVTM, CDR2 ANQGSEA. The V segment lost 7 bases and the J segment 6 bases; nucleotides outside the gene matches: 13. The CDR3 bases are TGCAGCGCGAAACTAGCGGGGTCTGGGGCGGATACGCAGTATTTT. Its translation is CSAKLAGSGADTQYF.

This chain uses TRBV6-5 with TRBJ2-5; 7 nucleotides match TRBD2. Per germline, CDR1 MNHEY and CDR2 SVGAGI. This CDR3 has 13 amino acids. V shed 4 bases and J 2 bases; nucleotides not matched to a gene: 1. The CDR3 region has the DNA TGTGCCAGCAGTTGGACTAGTCAAGAGACCCAGTACTTC. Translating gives CASSWTSQETQYF.

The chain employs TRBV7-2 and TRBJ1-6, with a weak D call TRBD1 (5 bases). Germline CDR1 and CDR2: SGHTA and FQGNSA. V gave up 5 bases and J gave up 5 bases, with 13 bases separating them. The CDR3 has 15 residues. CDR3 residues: CASSNSGTNNSPLHF. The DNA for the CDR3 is TGTGCCAGCAGCAATTCCGGGACGAATAATTCACCCCTCCACTTT.

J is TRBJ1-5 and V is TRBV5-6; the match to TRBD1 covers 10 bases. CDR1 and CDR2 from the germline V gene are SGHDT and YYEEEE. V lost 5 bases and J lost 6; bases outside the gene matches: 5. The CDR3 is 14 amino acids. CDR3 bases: TGTGCCAGCAGTGGGGACAGGGGCCGTCAGCCCCAGCATTTT. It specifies CASSGDRGRQPQHF.

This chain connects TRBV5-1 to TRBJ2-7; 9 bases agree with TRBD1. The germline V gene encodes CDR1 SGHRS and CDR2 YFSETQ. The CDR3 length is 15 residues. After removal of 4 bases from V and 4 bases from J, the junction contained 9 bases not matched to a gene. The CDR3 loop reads CASSRGQGDGYEQYF. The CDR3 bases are TGCGCCAGCAGCCGGGGACAGGGTGACGGATACGAGCAGTACTTC.

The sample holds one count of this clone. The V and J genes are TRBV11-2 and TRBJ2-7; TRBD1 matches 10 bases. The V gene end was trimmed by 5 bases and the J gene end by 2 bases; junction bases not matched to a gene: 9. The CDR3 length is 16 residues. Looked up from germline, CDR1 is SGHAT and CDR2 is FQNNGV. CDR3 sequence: CASSRRGTGDPYEQYF. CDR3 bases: TGTGCCAGCAGCCGGCGCGGGACAGGGGACCCCTACGAGCAGTACTTC.

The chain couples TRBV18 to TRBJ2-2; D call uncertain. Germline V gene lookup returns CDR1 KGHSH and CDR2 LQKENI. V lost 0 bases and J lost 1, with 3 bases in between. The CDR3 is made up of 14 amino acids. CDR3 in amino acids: CASSPPENTGELFF. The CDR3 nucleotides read TGTGCCAGCTCACCACCTGAGAACACCGGGGAGCTGTTTTTT.

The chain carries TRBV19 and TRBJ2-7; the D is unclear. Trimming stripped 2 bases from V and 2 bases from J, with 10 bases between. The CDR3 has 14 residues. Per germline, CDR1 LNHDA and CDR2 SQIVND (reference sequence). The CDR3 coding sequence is TGTGCCAGTAGTATACCGGGTCTCCCCTACGAGCAGTACTTC. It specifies CASSIPGLPYEQYF.